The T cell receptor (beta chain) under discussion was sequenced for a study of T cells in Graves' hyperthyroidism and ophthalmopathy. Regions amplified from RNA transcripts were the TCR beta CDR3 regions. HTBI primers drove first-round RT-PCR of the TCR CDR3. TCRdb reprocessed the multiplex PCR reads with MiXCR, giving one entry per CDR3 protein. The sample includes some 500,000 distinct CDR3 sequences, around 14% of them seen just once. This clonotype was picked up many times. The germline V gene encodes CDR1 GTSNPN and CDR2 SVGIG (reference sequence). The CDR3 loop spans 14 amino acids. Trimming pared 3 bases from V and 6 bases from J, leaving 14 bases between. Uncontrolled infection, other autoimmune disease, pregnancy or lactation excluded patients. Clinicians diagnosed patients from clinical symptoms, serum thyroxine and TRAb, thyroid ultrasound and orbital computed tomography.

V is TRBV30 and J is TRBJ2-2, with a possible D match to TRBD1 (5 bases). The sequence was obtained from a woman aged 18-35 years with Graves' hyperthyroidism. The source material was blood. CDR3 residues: CAWRKGLGSGELFF. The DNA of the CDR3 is TGTGCCTGGAGGAAGGGGCTCGGGTCCGGGGAGCTGTTTTTT.